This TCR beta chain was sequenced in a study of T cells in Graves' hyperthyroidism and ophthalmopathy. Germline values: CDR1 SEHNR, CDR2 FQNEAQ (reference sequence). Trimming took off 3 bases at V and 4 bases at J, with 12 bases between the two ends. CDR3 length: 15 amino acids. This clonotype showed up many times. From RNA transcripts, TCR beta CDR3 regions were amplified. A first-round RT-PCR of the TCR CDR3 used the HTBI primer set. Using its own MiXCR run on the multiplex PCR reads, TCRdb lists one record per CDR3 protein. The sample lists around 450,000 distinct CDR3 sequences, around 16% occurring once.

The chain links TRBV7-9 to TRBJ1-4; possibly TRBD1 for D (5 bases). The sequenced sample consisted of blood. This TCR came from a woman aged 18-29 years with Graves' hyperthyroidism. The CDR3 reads CASSFRQTDNEKLFF. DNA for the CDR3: TGTGCCAGCAGCTTCCGACAGACAGATAATGAAAAACTGTTTTTT.